The present T cell receptor beta chain was sequenced within a study of T cells in Graves' hyperthyroidism and ophthalmopathy. Amplification yielded TCR beta CDR3 regions, with RNA transcripts as the source. The TCR CDR3 was amplified in a first-round RT-PCR using the HTBI primer set. From the multiplex PCR reads, TCRdb called clonotypes with MiXCR, one entry per CDR3 protein. Among 300,000 to 350,000 distinct CDR3 sequences listed, under 25% were seen once. Patients aged 18 to 65 had newly diagnosed hyperthyroidism of under 2 months' duration. This clonotype was seen many times. The sample consisted of blood. The TCR comes from a woman aged 50 to 60 with Graves' hyperthyroidism.

The CDR3, as DNA: TGCAGTGCCGAGGGGGAAGACACTGAAGCTTTCTTT. Translating gives CSAEGEDTEAFF. V usage is TRBV20-1 and J usage is TRBJ1-1, with D possibly TRBD1 on 6 matching bases. V lost 6 bases and J 3 bases, leaving 11 bases between the germline ends. Germline V gives CDR1 DFQATT, CDR2 SNEGSKA (reference sequence). This CDR3 is built from 12 residues.